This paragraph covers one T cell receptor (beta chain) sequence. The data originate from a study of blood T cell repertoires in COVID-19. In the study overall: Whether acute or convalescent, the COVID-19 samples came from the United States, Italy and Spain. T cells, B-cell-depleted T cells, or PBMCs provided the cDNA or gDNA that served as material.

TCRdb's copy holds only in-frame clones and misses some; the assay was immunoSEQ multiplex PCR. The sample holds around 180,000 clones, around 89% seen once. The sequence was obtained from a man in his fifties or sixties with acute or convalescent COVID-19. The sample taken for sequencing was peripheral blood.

The CDR3 DNA is TGTGCCAGCAGTTATACACAGGGAAGCGGTGAAGCTTTCTTT. It codes for CASSYTQGSGEAFF. The chain uses TRBV6-9 and TRBJ1-1, with D perhaps matching TRBD1 (6 bases). V was clipped by 2 bases and J by 7 bases, with 14 bases between them. The CDR3 spans 14 residues. In germline, CDR1 is MNHGY, CDR2 SVAAGI.